Below, 15 T cell receptor beta chains from the same sample are listed, as sequenced in a study of T cell responses to AZD1222 COVID-19 vaccine. The data were produced by immunoSEQ multiplex PCR, yet TCRdb's version contains in-frame clones alone and is incomplete. The sample contains about 170,000 clones, around 90% of which appear only once. The input for sequencing was peripheral blood, taken 28 days after the second dose of the MenACWY control vaccine. These receptors originate from an adult who received the MenACWY meningococcal vaccine as a control.

This chain links TRBV3-1 (or the pseudogene TRBV3-2) with TRBJ2-3, with D unclear. Trimming took 3 bases from V and 5 from J, leaving 12 bases between them. This CDR3 comprises 14 residues. CDR1 is LGHDT, CDR2 YNNKEL, per germline (reference sequence). The CDR3 is CASSHPDSEDTQYF. The CDR3 region has the DNA TGTGCCAGCAGCCATCCCGACTCCGAAGATACGCAGTATTTT.

J is TRBJ1-1 and V is TRBV30, with D possibly TRBD1 on 5 matching bases. Trimming stripped 8 bases from V and 5 bases from J, with 21 bases between. This CDR3 is built from 14 residues. Per germline, CDR1 GTSNPN and CDR2 SVGIG (reference sequence). The DNA for the CDR3 is TGTGCCGGACGGGACTTCCTCACCTTGACTGAAGCTTTCTTT. Protein: CAGRDFLTLTEAFF.

V is TRBV12-5 and J is TRBJ2-7; the D is unclear. V shed 6 bases and J shed 0 bases, with 18 bases lying between them. CDR1 is LGHNT and CDR2 is FRNRAP in the germline V gene. CDR3 length equals 16 residues. The CDR3 DNA sequence: TGTGCTAGTGGAACCCGACTCCGATCTGGCTCCTACGAGCAGTACTTC. This sequence encodes CASGTRLRSGSYEQYF.

This clone was observed a few times. V gene TRBV9 combines with J gene TRBJ2-7, with 9 bases matching TRBD2. V shed 2 bases, J shed 6 bases, and the junction held 6 bases outside the gene matches. Germline V CDR1 and CDR2: SGDLS, YYNGEE. The CDR3 runs 14 residues. The CDR3 region is CASSVGLAGAEQYF. The CDR3 nucleotides read TGTGCCAGCAGCGTGGGACTAGCAGGAGCCGAGCAGTACTTC.

The chain has TRBV5-4 and TRBJ1-1, with TRBD1 matching over 7 bases. This CDR3 region has 12 residues. V was pared by 3 bases and J by 5 bases, with 1 base of the junction left unmatched. Looked up from germline, CDR1 is SGHNT and CDR2 is YYREEE (reference sequence). Here the CDR3 reads CASSSQGTEAFF. Here the CDR3 DNA reads TGTGCCAGCAGCTCACAGGGGACTGAAGCTTTCTTT.

CDR3 sequence: CASSLKAGGPSDTQYF. In DNA form, the CDR3 reads TGTGCCAGCAGCTTAAAAGCGGGAGGGCCCTCAGATACGCAGTATTTT. The chain is built from TRBV7-3 and TRBJ2-3; 10 bases are a match to TRBD2. Looked up from germline, CDR1 is SGHTA and CDR2 is FQGTGA. V gave up 1 base and J gave up 4 bases; unmatched junction bases: 5. The CDR3 has 16 residues.

The chain links TRBV5-5 to TRBJ1-4; 8 bases fit TRBD1. From germline, CDR1 is SGHKS and CDR2 YYEKEE (reference sequence). This CDR3 spans 15 amino acids. The J segment lost 8 bases and the V segment lost 0 bases, leaving 6 bases of the junction unmatched. The CDR3 nucleotides are TGTGCCAGCAGCTTGGGAGACAGGGGTTGGGAAAAACTGTTTTTT. Its protein product is CASSLGDRGWEKLFF.

The chain recombines TRBV18 with TRBJ2-7, with 8 bases aligning to TRBD2. V dropped 6 bases and J dropped 0; count of bases not matched to a gene: 4. The CDR3 is made up of 14 amino acids. The germline CDR1 and CDR2 sequences are KGHSH and LQKENI. The CDR3 DNA sequence: TGTGCCAGCTCTTCCGGGAGGGCCTCCTACGAGCAGTACTTC. It translates to CASSSGRASYEQYF.

This chain uses TRBV11-2 with TRBJ2-1; D is possibly TRBD2 (5 bases). Germline V CDR1 and CDR2: SGHAT, FQNNGV. Trimming left V 5 bases short and J 2 bases short, with 13 bases between. The CDR3 is 15 residues long. The CDR3 sequence is CASSARSGAYNEQFF. The CDR3 bases are TGTGCCAGCAGCGCCCGAAGCGGTGCCTACAATGAGCAGTTCTTC.

V gene TRBV5-6 combines with J gene TRBJ2-7, with D tentatively TRBD1 or TRBD2 (5 bases each). The CDR3 loop spans 13 amino acids. Trimming stripped 4 bases from V and 5 bases from J, with 13 bases between. Germline V gives CDR1 SGHDT, CDR2 YYEEEE. CDR3 loop: CASSLGRFNEQYF. The CDR3 nucleotides read TGTGCCAGCAGCCTGGGACGGTTCAACGAGCAGTACTTC. The entire variable domain, with the rest obtained from reference TRBV5-6 and TRBJ2-7, is as follows: DAGVTQSPTHLIKTRGQQVTLRCSPKSGHDTVSWYQQALGQGPQFIFQYYEEEERQRGNFPDRFSGHQFPNYSSELNVNALLLGDSALYLCASSLGRFNEQYFGPGTRLTVT.

J is TRBJ2-3 and V is TRBV9; tentatively, D is TRBD2 (6 bases). The V end lost 0 bases, the J end lost 4 bases, and 15 bases lay between the germline ends. Germline V gene sequence: CDR1 SGDLS, CDR2 YYNGEE. This CDR3 is 16 amino acids long. CDR3 loop: CASSVEPREFADTQYF. DNA of the CDR3: TGTGCCAGCAGCGTAGAGCCCCGGGAGTTTGCAGATACGCAGTATTTT.

This clone appeared once. The J gene is TRBJ2-7, the V gene TRBV21-1; the tabulated D call, TRBD2, remains unverified against the DNA. TRBV21-1 is recorded as a pseudogene. The CDR3 totals 15 residues. The CDR3 nucleotides read TGTGCCAGCAGCCCCGGACCATTTGAGGGCTACGAGCAGTACTTC. Its protein product is CASSPGPFEGYEQYF.

The chain employs TRBV18 and TRBJ1-5; unclear D gene. Trimming removed 3 bases from V and 5 bases from J, with 14 bases in between. Germline CDR1 reads KGHSH; CDR2 reads LQKENI. CDR3 length: 15 amino acids. CDR3: CASSPQSQADQPQHF. CDR3 in DNA: TGTGCCAGCTCACCTCAGAGCCAGGCGGATCAGCCCCAGCATTTT.

The V call is TRBV7-2, the J call TRBJ1-5; unclear D gene. Germline loops: CDR1 SGHTA, CDR2 FQGNSA. The CDR3 extends over 12 amino acids. V lost 3 bases and J lost 7, with 7 bases in between. The CDR3 loop reads CASSFPGQPQHF. As DNA, the CDR3 is TGTGCCAGCAGCTTCCCCGGCCAGCCCCAGCATTTT.

CDR3: CASSLAAAMGEQYF. Written as DNA, the CDR3 is TGTGCCAGCAGCTTAGCGGCGGCAATGGGCGAGCAGTACTTC. The J gene is TRBJ2-7, the V gene TRBV7-2; the D is unclear. CDR1 and CDR2 (germline): SGHTA, FQGNSA. V lost 0 bases and J 6 bases, leaving 12 bases between the germline ends. The CDR3 spans 14 residues.